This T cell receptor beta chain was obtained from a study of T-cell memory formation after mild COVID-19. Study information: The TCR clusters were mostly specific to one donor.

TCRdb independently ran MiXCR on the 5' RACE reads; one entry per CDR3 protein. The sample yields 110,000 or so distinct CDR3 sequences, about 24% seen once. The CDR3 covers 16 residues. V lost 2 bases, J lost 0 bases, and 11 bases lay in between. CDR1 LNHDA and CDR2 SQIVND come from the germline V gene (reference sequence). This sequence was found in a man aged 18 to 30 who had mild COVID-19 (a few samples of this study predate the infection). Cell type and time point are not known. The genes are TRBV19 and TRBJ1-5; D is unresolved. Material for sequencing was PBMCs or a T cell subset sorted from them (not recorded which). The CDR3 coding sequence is TGTGCCAGTAGTATAATCTGGACGGGTAGCAATCAGCCCCAGCATTTT. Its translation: CASSIIWTGSNQPQHF.